The 20 T cell receptor beta chains below were found in one sample sequenced in a study of a mutant IDH1 vaccine in newly diagnosed glioma. Sample time point: baseline, week 1 (first vaccination visit). Treatment of the sample: pre-vaccination baseline after standard-of-care therapy. Libraries were prepared by immunoSEQ multiplex PCR; TCRdb keeps only in-frame clonotypes and omits some of them. The sample holds about 69,000 clones; around 86% are singletons and the top ten take under 3.5%. Source: PBMCs, taken from a glioma patient treated with radiotherapy, temozolomide or both. These receptors originate from a young man with glioma.

This chain connects TRBV4-2 to TRBJ1-1; no reliable D call. Germline-derived CDR1 and CDR2 are LGHNA and YNFKEQ. The CDR3 has 13 amino acids. The ends were cut back, 6 bases at V and 2 bases at J, with 10 bases in the middle. CDR3 DNA sequence: TGTGCCAGCAGATGGGGTCCAAACACTGAAGCTTTCTTT. Encoded protein: CASRWGPNTEAFF.

V and J are TRBV6-5 and TRBJ1-2, with D possibly TRBD1 on 6 matching bases. V was pared by 7 bases and J by 2 bases, with 14 bases between. The CDR3 length is 14 residues. In germline, CDR1 is MNHEY, CDR2 SVGAGI. The chain's CDR3 is CASTPGGGNYGYTF. DNA for the CDR3: TGTGCCAGCACCCCCGGAGGGGGGAACTATGGCTACACCTTC.

The CDR3 sequence is CASSLEGTRINEQYF. The CDR3 DNA reads as TGTGCCAGCAGCTTGGAGGGGACGAGGATCAACGAGCAGTACTTC. This sequence joins TRBV5-4 and TRBJ2-7, with D perhaps given as TRBD1 or TRBD2 (5 bases each). The V end lost 0 bases, the J end lost 5 bases, and 15 bases lay between the germline ends. The CDR3 is 15 residues long. From germline, CDR1 is SGHNT and CDR2 YYREEE (reference sequence).

V is TRBV19 and J is TRBJ1-2; 11 nucleotides match TRBD1. Germline values: CDR1 LNHDA, CDR2 SQIVND (reference sequence). Trimming at V came to 7 bases and at J to 0 bases, leaving 4 bases not matched to a gene. CDR3 size: 15 residues. CDR3 sequence reads: CASTGQGVSNYGYTF. In DNA form, the CDR3 reads TGTGCCAGTACGGGACAGGGGGTCTCTAACTATGGCTACACCTTC.

This chain joins TRBV18 and TRBJ1-3; unclear D gene. The CDR3 runs to 16 residues. From germline, CDR1 is KGHSH and CDR2 LQKENI. Trimming took off 0 bases at V and 1 base at J, with 10 bases between the two ends. The CDR3 coding sequence is TGTGCCAGCTCACCACCGAAGGGTTCGTCTGGAAACACCATATATTTT. Its protein product is CASSPPKGSSGNTIYF.

This rearrangement joins TRBV30 to TRBJ2-2, with D hard to call. The germline V and J ends were trimmed by 0 bases and 2 bases, with 13 bases remaining between them. CDR3 length: 16 amino acids. In germline, CDR1 is GTSNPN, CDR2 SVGIG (reference sequence). CDR3 protein: CAWSVNPAYNTGELFF. As DNA, the CDR3 is TGTGCCTGGAGTGTAAACCCCGCGTACAACACCGGGGAGCTGTTTTTT.

Regarding this clone: A junction boundary mismatches the germline segment, possibly from a read error. The V and J genes are TRBV19 and TRBJ2-1; 9 positions agree with TRBD2. CDR1 is LNHDA and CDR2 is SQIVND in the germline V gene (reference sequence). This CDR3 region has 16 residues. The CDR3 loop reads CASRIVHGLANNEQFF. CDR3 sequence (DNA): TGTGCCAGTAGAATAGTACATGGACTAGCGAACAATGAGCAGTTCTTC.

The V and J genes are TRBV7-6 and TRBJ1-1; D remains unclear. Germline-derived CDR1 and CDR2 are SGHVS and FNYEAQ. CDR3 length: 12 residues. The V end was cut by 5 bases, the J end by 0 bases, with 4 bases between. CDR3 DNA: TGTGCCAGCAGCCGTCTGAACACTGAAGCTTTCTTT. Its protein is CASSRLNTEAFF.

The V gene is TRBV5-5, the J gene TRBJ1-2, with D tentatively TRBD1 (5 bases). Germline assignment: CDR1 SGHKS and CDR2 YYEKEE (reference sequence). The CDR3 contains 14 residues. The ends were cut back, 0 bases at V and 2 bases at J, with 8 bases in the middle. The CDR3, as DNA: TGTGCCAGCAGCTTGGCCGCAGGGAACTATGGCTACACCTTC. This encodes CASSLAAGNYGYTF. Based on the CDR3 plus reference TRBV5-5 and TRBJ1-2, the full variable domain is DAGVTQSPTHLIKTRGQQVTLRCSPISGHKSVSWYQQVLGQGPQFIFQYYEKEERGRGNFPDRFSARQFPNYSSELNVNALLLGDSALYLCASSLAAGNYGYTFGSGTRLTVV.

This clone was picked up one time. The chain uses TRBV19 and TRBJ1-6; 7 nucleotides line up with TRBD1. V lost 4 bases and J lost 10; bases outside the gene matches: 16. Germline V gene data show CDR1 as LNHDA and CDR2 as SQIVND (reference sequence). The CDR3 covers 17 residues. The CDR3 reads CASSTYHRDRGRSPLHF. CDR3 coding DNA: TGTGCCAGTAGTACCTACCACCGGGACAGAGGACGATCACCCCTCCACTTT.

J is TRBJ2-3 and V is TRBV5-4; 8 nucleotides agree with TRBD2. V was clipped by 6 bases and J by 3 bases; unmatched bases: 6. The germline V gene encodes CDR1 SGHNT and CDR2 YYREEE (reference sequence). This CDR3 comprises 14 residues. In DNA, the CDR3 is TGTGCCAGCACCACGGGGGGGCTGACAGATACGCAGTATTTT. The encoded protein is CASTTGGLTDTQYF. Full variable domain (outside the CDR3, taken from reference TRBV5-4 and TRBJ2-3): ETGVTQSPTHLIKTRGQQVTLRCSSQSGHNTVSWYQQALGQGPQFIFQYYREEENGRGNFPPRFSGLQFPNYSSELNVNALELDDSALYLCASTTGGLTDTQYFGPGTRLTVL.

The CDR3 bases are TGTGCCAGCAGTGGCACTAGCGAGGATACGCAGTATTTT. It translates to CASSGTSEDTQYF. V and J are TRBV6-4 and TRBJ2-3, with 7 bases lining up with TRBD2. The CDR3 spans 13 residues. Germline CDR1 reads MRHNA; CDR2 reads SNTAGT. V shed 4 bases and J 6 bases; nucleotides not matched to a gene: 4.

Notes on this clone: Other DNA sequences in this sample translate to the same CDR3. The V call is TRBV28, the J call TRBJ2-7; D is ambiguous. The CDR3 runs 16 residues. Germline assignment: CDR1 MDHEN and CDR2 SYDVKM. Trimming left V 3 bases short and J 2 bases short, with 17 bases between. Written as DNA, the CDR3 is TGTGCCAGCAGTTTTAGGACCGTTAGGCGCCCCTACGAGCAGTACTTC. Translating it yields CASSFRTVRRPYEQYF.

V is TRBV5-1 and J is TRBJ2-7; 8 bases map to TRBD2. Germline CDR1 reads SGHRS; CDR2 reads YFSETQ. CDR3 length equals 14 residues. Trimming took 7 bases from V and 3 from J; bases not matched to a gene: 9. The CDR3 region has the DNA TGCGCCAGCGCTTTAAGCGGGGGCATCTACGAGCAGTACTTC. Amino acids: CASALSGGIYEQYF.

CDR3 in amino acids: CANQGAAGANVLTF. CDR3 coding DNA: TGTGCCAACCAAGGGGCGGCTGGGGCCAACGTCCTGACTTTC. The gene calls are TRBV2 and TRBJ2-6, with TRBD1 as a possible D gene (5 bases). The CDR3 covers 14 residues. The V end was cut by 10 bases, the J end by 2 bases, with 12 bases between. Germline-derived CDR1 and CDR2 are SNHLY and FYNNEI.

The V and J genes are TRBV5-4 and TRBJ2-6; D is perhaps TRBD1 or TRBD2 (5 bases each). CDR1 and CDR2 from the germline V gene are SGHNT and YYREEE (reference sequence). The CDR3 has 17 amino acids. V was clipped by 4 bases and J by 0 bases, with 14 bases between them. CDR3 loop: CASSVGTEYSGANVLTF. CDR3 DNA sequence: TGTGCCAGCAGCGTCGGGACGGAGTACTCTGGGGCCAACGTCCTGACTTTC.

The J gene is TRBJ2-3, the V gene TRBV5-6; D tentatively fits TRBD1 or TRBD2 (6 bases each). Trimming removed 1 base from V and 6 bases from J, with 15 bases in between. Germline CDR1 SGHDT, CDR2 YYEEEE. The CDR3 covers 15 residues. Written as DNA, the CDR3 is TGTGCCAGCAGCTTGCAGCGGGTGCAGGGGGATACGCAGTATTTT. Translating it yields CASSLQRVQGDTQYF.

The gene calls are TRBV19 and TRBJ2-5, with D possibly matching TRBD2 (5 bases). The end of the DNA is better explained by TRBJ2-7, so the J call may be wrong. Germline values: CDR1 LNHDA, CDR2 SQIVND (reference sequence). There are 15 residues in the CDR3. The CDR3 coding sequence is TGTGCCAGTAGTATGAGGGCCCTCCCCCCCTACGAGCAGTACTTC. Protein sequence: CASSMRALPPYEQYF.

The chain carries TRBV7-9 and TRBJ1-1; D might be TRBD1 (5 bases). V gave up 2 bases and J gave up 8 bases, with 15 bases separating them. This CDR3 region has 14 residues. The V gene's germline CDR1 is SEHNR and CDR2 FQNEAQ (reference sequence). CDR3 DNA sequence: TGTGCCAGCAGCTTATCCACGACAGAACAAGAAGCTTTCTTT. Protein sequence: CASSLSTTEQEAFF.

The V gene is TRBV2, the J gene TRBJ1-2; 8 positions agree with TRBD1. The germline V gene has CDR1 SNHLY and CDR2 FYNNEI. The CDR3 is 14 amino acids. Losses at the gene ends were 5 bases for V and 3 bases for J; bases not matched to a gene: 5. This CDR3 reads CASSLDRVDYGYTF. DNA for the CDR3: TGTGCCAGCAGTCTGGACAGGGTGGACTATGGCTACACCTTC.